This TCR beta chain was captured in a study of OX40 agonist ivuxolimab in advanced cancers. Findings of the study overall: Expanded peripheral T-cell antigen specificity went undetermined.

As to this clone: Its matching antigen is unknown.

Germline CDR1 MNHEY, CDR2 SMNVEV (reference sequence). The germline V and J ends were trimmed by 6 bases and 1 base, with 9 bases remaining between them. The CDR3 spans 13 residues. This table comes from immunoSEQ multiplex PCR, and its TCRdb copy is limited to in-frame clones, with some not included. The sample comprises around 20,000 clones, 84% of which are singletons, and over 30% rests with the top ten. The rearrangement joins TRBV27 to TRBJ2-5; weak D call: TRBD2 (5 bases). Sequenced material: CD4+ or CD8+ T cells sorted from blood, taken in a trial of the OX40 agonist ivuxolimab. This clonotype was sampled from an adult with an advanced solid tumor such as melanoma, head and neck, liver or kidney cancer. CDR3 DNA: TGTGCCAGCAGCCTCCGGGGCCAAGAGACCCAGTACTTC. It specifies CASSLRGQETQYF.